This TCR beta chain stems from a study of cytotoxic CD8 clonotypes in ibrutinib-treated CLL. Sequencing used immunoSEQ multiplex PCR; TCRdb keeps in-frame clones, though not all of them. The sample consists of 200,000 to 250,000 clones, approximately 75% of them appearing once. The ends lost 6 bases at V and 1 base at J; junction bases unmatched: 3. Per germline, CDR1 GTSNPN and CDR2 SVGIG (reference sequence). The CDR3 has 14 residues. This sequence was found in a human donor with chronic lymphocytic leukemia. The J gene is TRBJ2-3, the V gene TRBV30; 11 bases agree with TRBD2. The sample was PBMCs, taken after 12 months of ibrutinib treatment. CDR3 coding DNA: TGTGCCTGCTCGACTAGCGGGGGCACAGATACGCAGTATTTT. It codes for CACSTSGGTDTQYF.